Presented here are 22 T cell receptor beta chains from one specimen sequenced in a study of cytomegalovirus exposure and HLA in healthy donors. Researchers ran the PCR with 60 Vbeta and 13 Jbeta primers. Generated by immunoSEQ multiplex PCR, the TCRdb table keeps only in-frame clones and is missing some. The table shows 200,000 to 250,000 clones, with about three quarters occurring only once. Sequenced: PBMCs. The receptors shown here come from a man younger than 35 in good health and CMV-seronegative.

This clone has only one observation. This chain links TRBV9 with TRBJ1-2, with 8 positions matching TRBD1. Looked up from germline, CDR1 is SGDLS and CDR2 is YYNGEE. This CDR3 spans 17 amino acids. V lost 4 bases and J lost 7; bases outside the gene matches: 18. The CDR3 bases are TGTGCCAGCAGCACCTTAAGGGACAGGCCGCCTGCTGGTGGCTACACCTTC. Translating it yields CASSTLRDRPPAGGYTF.

The chain is built from TRBV7-9 and TRBJ2-5; 14 bases are a match to TRBD2. The CDR3 is made up of 15 amino acids. Germline V gene data show CDR1 as SEHNR and CDR2 as FQNEAQ (reference sequence). V shed 1 base and J 5 bases; nucleotides not matched to a gene: 0. The DNA of the CDR3 is TGTGCCAGCAGCTTAGGGACTAGCGGGAGGGAGACCCAGTACTTC. Protein product: CASSLGTSGRETQYF.

The chain combines TRBV7-6 with TRBJ2-1; 8 nucleotides align to TRBD2. Trimming took 1 base from V and 7 from J; bases not matched to a gene: 9. CDR1 SGHVS and CDR2 FNYEAQ come from the germline V gene. This CDR3 spans 16 amino acids. CDR3 nucleotides: TGTGCCAGCAGCTTAGGAGTCGGGAGGGGGGGGAATGAGCAGTTCTTC. Translated: CASSLGVGRGGNEQFF.

The chain carries TRBV30 and TRBJ1-1, with D unclear. V lost 2 bases to trimming and J lost 6 bases, with 16 bases between them. The CDR3 has 14 residues. CDR1 is GTSNPN, CDR2 SVGIG, per germline (reference sequence). CDR3 region: CAWSPEGLEPEAFF. CDR3 bases: TGTGCCTGGAGTCCGGAAGGACTGGAACCTGAAGCTTTCTTT.

This chain uses TRBV27 with TRBJ1-3, with a tentative D call TRBD1 (6 bases). The CDR3 loop spans 15 amino acids. V dropped 4 bases and J dropped 4 bases, with 14 bases sitting between them. In germline, CDR1 is MNHEY, CDR2 SMNVEV (reference sequence). The CDR3 DNA reads as TGTGCCAGCAGTTCCTCGTGGGGGACAGGAAACACCATATATTTT. It is translated as CASSSSWGTGNTIYF.

J is TRBJ2-7 and V is TRBV19, with a weak D call TRBD2 (6 bases). Between the trimmed V and J ends, which lost 0 bases and 0 bases, there was a span of 9 bases. CDR1 is LNHDA and CDR2 is SQIVND in the germline V gene (reference sequence). The length of the CDR3 is 15 residues. CDR3 region: CASSIEEGSSYEQYF. The CDR3 DNA sequence: TGTGCCAGTAGTATAGAGGAGGGAAGCTCCTACGAGCAGTACTTC.

The chain couples TRBV14 to TRBJ2-1, with 8 positions matching TRBD1. The V and J ends lost 2 bases and 7 bases, in that order; junction bases with no gene match: 7. Looked up from germline, CDR1 is SGHDN and CDR2 is FVKESK. The CDR3 is 15 residues long. CDR3 loop: CASSQWGQVVNEQFF. DNA for the CDR3: TGTGCCAGCAGCCAATGGGGACAGGTTGTAAATGAGCAGTTCTTC.

This clone has only one observation. The chain is built from TRBV5-4 and TRBJ2-4, with D unclear. This CDR3 is 15 amino acids long. V lost 0 bases and J 0 bases, leaving 7 bases between the germline ends. The germline gives CDR1 SGHNT, CDR2 YYREEE (reference sequence). The CDR3 sequence is CASSLAGLAKNIQYF. In DNA form, the CDR3 reads TGTGCCAGCAGCTTGGCTGGCTTAGCCAAAAACATTCAGTACTTC.

The rearrangement links TRBV4-1 to TRBJ2-3; TRBD2 aligns across 10 bases. V lost 1 base, J lost 4 bases, and 5 bases stayed unmatched. This CDR3 is 16 amino acids long. Per germline, CDR1 MGHRA and CDR2 YSYEKL. In DNA, the CDR3 is TGCGCCAGCAGCCAAGGACTAACTAGCGGGGCAGATACGCAGTATTTT. The encoded protein is CASSQGLTSGADTQYF.

J is TRBJ1-2 and V is TRBV4-3; tentatively, D is TRBD1 (6 bases). Germline loops: CDR1 LGHNA, CDR2 YSLEER. The CDR3 length is 13 residues. V lost 0 bases, J lost 4 bases, and 6 bases lay in between. The CDR3 sequence is CASSQEGGYGYTF. CDR3 in DNA: TGCGCCAGCAGCCAAGAAGGGGGCTATGGCTACACCTTC.

V and J are TRBV7-6 and TRBJ2-5; 7 nucleotides align to TRBD1. CDR3 length equals 15 residues. Unmatched junction bases numbered 9, after V lost 1 base and J lost 7 bases. CDR1 is SGHVS, CDR2 FNYEAQ, per germline. CDR3 sequence reads: CASSLESGGPGTQYF. The DNA for the CDR3 is TGTGCCAGCAGCTTAGAGTCAGGGGGACCAGGGACCCAGTACTTC.

V and J are TRBV19 and TRBJ1-2; 7 positions agree with TRBD1. Trimming took 3 bases from V and 4 from J; bases not matched to a gene: 11. Germline lookup yields CDR1 LNHDA and CDR2 SQIVND (reference sequence). The CDR3 loop spans 16 amino acids. The CDR3 sequence is CASSIPRGQQGYGYTF. Here the CDR3 DNA reads TGTGCCAGTAGTATTCCGAGGGGACAGCAAGGCTATGGCTACACCTTC.

The V gene is TRBV7-2, the J gene TRBJ2-5; TRBD1 agrees at 12 bases. J lost 5 bases, V lost 4 bases, and 5 bases had no gene match. Per the germline V gene, CDR1 is SGHTA and CDR2 is FQGNSA. CDR3 length equals 15 residues. DNA for the CDR3: TGTGCCAGCAGCTCCACCGGGACAGGGGGCGAGACCCAGTACTTC. Translating gives CASSSTGTGGETQYF.

The gene calls are TRBV7-8 and TRBJ1-5; D not certain. The V gene's germline CDR1 is SGHVS and CDR2 FQNEAQ. The CDR3 runs to 12 residues. V gave up 5 bases and J gave up 5 bases, with 7 bases separating them. CDR3 sequence reads: CASSPTDQPQHF. DNA of the CDR3: TGTGCCAGCAGCCCTACAGATCAGCCCCAGCATTTT.

The rearrangement joins TRBV10-3 to TRBJ1-1; D ambiguous. This CDR3 has 13 residues. CDR1 and CDR2 (germline): ENHRY, SYGVKD. V lost 2 bases, J lost 10 bases, and 14 bases lay in between. The CDR3 sequence is CAISETSRPRAFF. The CDR3 DNA sequence: TGTGCCATCAGTGAGACGAGCCGCCCGCGAGCTTTCTTT.

This clone was found a few times. The CDR3 nucleotides read TGTGCCAGCAGCGAACAGGGAATCGGTTACAATGAGCAGTTCTTC. Translation gives CASSEQGIGYNEQFF. The rearrangement joins TRBV5-5 to TRBJ2-1; a possible D gene is TRBD1 (6 bases). From germline, CDR1 is SGHKS and CDR2 YYEKEE (reference sequence). The CDR3 spans 15 residues. V lost 4 bases and J 4 bases, leaving 15 bases between the germline ends.

This clone has only a few counts. Other DNA sequences in the same sample also yield this CDR3. The chain is built from TRBV7-9 and TRBJ2-3; 10 nucleotides match TRBD2. V lost 5 bases, J lost 5 bases, and 7 bases stayed unmatched. The CDR3 length is 15 residues. CDR1 and CDR2 from the germline V gene are SEHNR and FQNEAQ (reference sequence). For the CDR3, the DNA is TGTGCCAGCAGCCCTAGCGGGGGCGCATTAGATACGCAGTATTTT. Encoded protein: CASSPSGGALDTQYF.

CDR3 protein: CASSRDRAGNEQFF. For the CDR3, the DNA is TGTGCCAGCAGCCGGGACAGGGCTGGCAATGAGCAGTTCTTC. V and J are TRBV7-2 and TRBJ2-1; 9 bases match TRBD1. The CDR3 contains 14 residues. V was clipped by 5 bases and J by 6 bases; unmatched bases: 5. CDR1 is SGHTA, CDR2 FQGNSA, per germline. Full variable domain (rest looked up from reference TRBV7-2 and TRBJ2-1): GAGVSQSPSNKVTEKGKDVELRCDPISGHTALYWYRQSLGQGLEFLIYFQGNSAPDKSGLPSDRFSAERTGGSVSTLTIQRTQQEDSAVYLCASSRDRAGNEQFFGPGTRLTVL.

V is TRBV5-6 and J is TRBJ1-1; TRBD1 matches 10 bases. Unmatched junction bases numbered 7, after V lost 1 base and J lost 1 base. CDR3 length: 17 residues. Germline assignment: CDR1 SGHDT and CDR2 YYEEEE. The CDR3, as DNA: TGTGCCAGCAGCTTGACGAAGGACAGGGGGTCGAACACTGAAGCTTTCTTT. It translates to CASSLTKDRGSNTEAFF.

The V call is TRBV6-5, the J call TRBJ2-1, with D hard to call. Trimming pared 5 bases from V and 12 bases from J, leaving 14 bases between. The CDR3 sequence is 12 residues long. From germline, CDR1 is MNHEY and CDR2 SVGAGI. CDR3: CASSTPGRGQFF. In DNA form, the CDR3 reads TGTGCCAGCAGTACCCCCGGTAGAGGGCAGTTCTTC.

This clone was found many times. This rearrangement joins TRBV4-3 to TRBJ2-2; TRBD2 matches 8 bases. CDR1 is LGHNA, CDR2 YSLEER, per germline. Trimming at V came to 0 bases and at J to 1 base, leaving 4 bases not matched to a gene. This CDR3 comprises 17 residues. The CDR3 coding sequence is TGCGCCAGCAGCCAAGATAGGCTAGCGGGGAACACCGGGGAGCTGTTTTTT. It codes for CASSQDRLAGNTGELFF.

V gene TRBV6-5 combines with J gene TRBJ1-6, with D maybe TRBD1 (6 bases). Germline loops: CDR1 MNHEY, CDR2 SVGAGI. The CDR3 sequence is 15 residues long. The V gene lost 7 bases and the J gene lost 8 bases, with 18 bases spanning the gap. This CDR3 reads CASMGGGARDSPLHF. In DNA form, the CDR3 reads TGTGCCAGCATGGGAGGGGGGGCACGGGATTCACCCCTCCACTTT.